This T cell receptor (beta chain) was obtained from a study of T cells of healthy individuals. Losses at the gene ends were 5 bases for V and 3 bases for J; bases not matched to a gene: 4. CDR3 length equals 15 residues. CDR1 is MNHNY, CDR2 SVGAGI, per germline (reference sequence). One entry per CDR3 protein, called by TCRdb with MiXCR from the 5' RACE reads. The sample includes about 63,000 distinct CDR3 sequences, 15% to 20% of them seen just once. This clonotype was seen more than once but under ten times. J is TRBJ2-7 and V is TRBV6-6; 13 positions match TRBD2. This sequence was found in a human donor in good health. The CDR3 coding sequence is TGTGCCAGCAGTCAGGGACTAGCGGGGAGCTACGAGCAGTACTTC. Amino acids: CASSQGLAGSYEQYF.